This T cell receptor beta chain was observed in a study of OX40 agonist ivuxolimab in advanced cancers. Overall study findings and caveats: Both blood CD4+ and CD8+ T cells showed clonal growth by week 6 at 0.1 to 3.0 mg/kg.

About this clone itself: Its antigen is unknown.

The assay was immunoSEQ multiplex PCR, and TCRdb's table has in-frame clones only and misses some. The data contain approximately 77,000 clones, less than 95% of them seen just once; the ten biggest clones take up 1.5% to 2%. Trimming left V 6 bases short and J 6 bases short, with 12 bases between. The CDR3 is 11 amino acids. CDR1 and CDR2 (germline): DFQATT, SNEGSKA (reference sequence). V usage is TRBV20-1 and J usage is TRBJ2-7; D is uncertain. The sequence was collected from an adult with an advanced solid tumor such as melanoma, head and neck, liver or kidney cancer. Sequences were derived from CD4+ or CD8+ T cells sorted from blood, sampled in a trial of the OX40 agonist ivuxolimab. CDR3 coding DNA: TGCAGTGCAGGCAACTCGGGCGAGCAGTACTTC. Its translation is CSAGNSGEQYF.